This T cell receptor beta chain stems from a study of technical replicates of blood from several donors. The germline gives CDR1 MGHRA, CDR2 YSYEKL. V dropped 1 base and J dropped 1 base, with 8 bases sitting between them. This CDR3 has 14 residues. Measured with immunoSEQ multiplex PCR; TCRdb has only the in-frame clones, and not every one. Here the sample spans 70,000 to 95,000 clones, roughly 94% being singletons. The receptor was derived from a human donor in good health. The rearrangement uses TRBV4-1 and TRBJ2-7, with D hard to call. The sample was T cells isolated from PBMCs. The CDR3 reads CASSQGAFSYEQYF. The CDR3 nucleotides read TGCGCCAGCAGCCAAGGGGCCTTTTCCTACGAGCAGTACTTC.